This TCR beta chain was captured in a study of T cell changes during pregnancy in multiple sclerosis. The CDR3 is 16 amino acids. Per germline, CDR1 PRHDT and CDR2 FYEKMQ (reference sequence). V was trimmed by 1 base and J by 5 bases, leaving 14 bases between them. Sequencing used immunoSEQ multiplex PCR; TCRdb keeps in-frame clones, though not all of them. Altogether approximately 30,000 clones are present, 75% to 90% being singletons, with the ten largest covering under 12%. V and J are TRBV13 and TRBJ2-2; a weak D match, TRBD1 (6 bases). The clonotype originates from a female donor with multiple sclerosis, enrolled in a pregnancy study. Sequencing used CD8+ T cells from peripheral blood mononuclear cells, obtained in the second trimester of pregnancy. CDR3 sequence (DNA): TGTGCCAGCAGCTTAGAACGGGGACAAGGGACCGGGGAGCTGTTTTTT. This encodes CASSLERGQGTGELFF.